The subject of this entry is one T cell receptor (beta chain). The time point was: baseline pretreatment blood. Treatment in this sample: 15 Gy SBRT to primary tumor, nephrectomy 4 weeks later. Sequencing was performed with immunoSEQ multiplex PCR; in TCRdb, only in-frame clones are kept and a portion is missing. The sample holds over 120,000 clones, around nine tenths seen once. These data originate in a study of radiation and T cells in renal cell carcinoma. The sequence came from a woman aged 50 to 60 with renal cell carcinoma. The sequencing used blood, collected from a patient whose treatment included radiotherapy and nephrectomy.

The CDR3 nucleotides are TGTGCCAGTCACCGGGACAGCTATAATTCACCCCTCCACTTT. It translates to CASHRDSYNSPLHF. This rearrangement joins TRBV25-1 to TRBJ1-6; 7 nucleotides line up with TRBD1. This CDR3 is built from 14 residues. The germline V gene has CDR1 MGHDK and CDR2 SYGVNS. With 9 bases clipped from V and 3 bases from J, the junction kept 5 bases outside the gene matches.